This T cell receptor (beta chain) was recorded in a study of Tregs in tolerant kidney transplant recipients. The wider study: CD4+CD25+CD127- cells came from approximately three-day belatacept mixed lymphocyte reactions, some with approximately 5-day graft donor restimulation. Sorting used antibodies to exclude donor cells. Findings of the study overall: Expanding Tregs on activated donor B cells appeared to best identify donor-specific TCRbeta clones. Biological reproducibility was not directly addressed, but technical replication error appeared minimal.

Clones were read by immunoSEQ multiplex PCR, and TCRdb kept only the in-frame ones, dropping some. The sample yields about 44,000 clones, about 95% seen once. Deletions cut 3 bases from V and 0 bases from J, with 9 bases between. The CDR3 totals 15 residues. Germline V gene data show CDR1 as LNHDA and CDR2 as SQIVND (reference sequence). As to this clone: Its antigen is as yet unknown.

This receptor was taken from a human donor in good health. The sample taken for sequencing was Tregs from blood cultured with allogeneic cells. This chain uses TRBV19 with TRBJ2-1; D unclear. The CDR3 protein is CASSMWSPSYNEQFF. The CDR3 nucleotides are TGTGCCAGTAGTATGTGGTCACCCTCCTACAATGAGCAGTTCTTC.